The 9 T cell receptor beta chains given below trace back to one sample, sequenced in a study of metastatic and nonmetastatic thyroid tumors. TCRdb re-called the PCR reads via MiXCR. The data hold thousands of clones, with about 22% observed a single time. None of the patients had undergone any treatment ahead of thyroid surgery. The sample taken for sequencing was tumor tissue. The receptors here all came from a female donor with papillary thyroid cancer or a benign thyroid nodule (not recorded which). Some clones in this sample may be carry-over from other donors' samples.

This clone has ten or more counts. The V and J genes are TRBV9 and TRBJ2-5, with 8 bases lining up with TRBD1. In germline, CDR1 is SGDLS, CDR2 YYNGEE. The length of the CDR3 is 17 residues. V shed 3 bases and J 4 bases; nucleotides not matched to a gene: 14. CDR3 sequence (DNA): TGTGCCAGCAGCGCCCCGGGACAGGTGAGAGGGCGAGAGACCCAGTACTTC. It yields the protein CASSAPGQVRGRETQYF.

In this sample, this clone turned up a few times. The chain is built from TRBV3-1 and TRBJ1-2; D perhaps matches TRBD1 (6 bases). Trimming left V 8 bases short and J 2 bases short, with 9 bases between. Germline V gene sequence: CDR1 LGHDT, CDR2 YNNKEL (reference sequence). CDR3 length equals 12 residues. CDR3 DNA sequence: TGTGCCAGCGGGGGGCGCAACTATGGCTACACCTTC. Translation gives CASGGRNYGYTF. Based on the CDR3 plus reference TRBV3-1 and TRBJ1-2, the full variable domain is DTAVSQTPKYLVTQMGNDKSIKCEQNLGHDTMYWYKQDSKKFLKIMFSYNNKELIINETVPNRFSPKSPDKAHLNLHINSLELGDSAVYFCASGGRNYGYTFGSGTRLTVV.

In this sample, this clone turned up many times. A much more abundant neighbour one base away suggests this may be a read error. The chain combines TRBV24-1 with TRBJ2-5; 13 bases agree with TRBD2. Germline V gene lookup returns CDR1 KGHDR and CDR2 SFDVKD. The CDR3 has 19 residues. V shed 2 bases, J shed 5 bases, and the junction held 13 bases outside the gene matches. The CDR3 DNA is TGTGCCACCAGTGATTGGATCTCCGGGACTAGCGGGGTTTCCGAGACCCAGTACTTC. As protein: CATSDWISGTSGVSETQYF.

This clone has ten or more counts. The V and J genes are TRBV19 and TRBJ2-7; possibly TRBD2 for D (6 bases). The CDR3 is 15 amino acids. Germline V gives CDR1 LNHDA, CDR2 SQIVND (reference sequence). The V and J ends lost 5 bases and 2 bases respectively, with 16 bases between them. The CDR3 DNA follows: TGTGCCAGTAGTGATTCGGGGGTTGGTCCCTACGAGCAGTACTTC. It is translated as CASSDSGVGPYEQYF.

By its share, this clone is medium-sized. V is TRBV7-2 and J is TRBJ1-3; the D is unclear. Trimming cost V 4 bases and J 0 bases, with 10 bases left between them. The CDR3 is 15 amino acids. From germline, CDR1 is SGHTA and CDR2 FQGNSA. This CDR3 reads CASSWGGFSGNTIYF. The CDR3 DNA sequence: TGTGCCAGCAGCTGGGGAGGCTTCTCTGGAAACACCATATATTTT.

V gene TRBV20-1 combines with J gene TRBJ2-7; TRBD2 might be the D (5 bases). Trimming shortened V by 4 bases and J by 3 bases, and 13 bases separated the two germline ends. The CDR3 runs 13 residues. Per the germline V gene, CDR1 is DFQATT and CDR2 is SNEGSKA (reference sequence). CDR3 protein: CSAKSLASYEQYF. The CDR3 DNA follows: TGCAGTGCTAAAAGCCTAGCCAGCTACGAGCAGTACTTC.

Ten or more counts support this clone. The chain uses TRBV30 and TRBJ1-6, with D unresolved. The CDR3 covers 13 residues. Germline lookup yields CDR1 GTSNPN and CDR2 SVGIG (reference sequence). With 0 bases removed from V and 4 bases from J, the gap between germline ends came to 4 bases. The CDR3 is CAWSVQYNSPLHF. The CDR3 DNA sequence: TGTGCCTGGAGTGTACAGTATAATTCACCCCTCCACTTT.

As regards this clone: The CDR3 does not close with the conserved phenylalanine or tryptophan, likely indicating a read error. CDR3: CASSTDSDTGELFY. CDR3 coding DNA: TGTGCCAGCAGCACCGACTCAGACACCGGTGAGCTGTTTTAT. This sequence joins TRBV7-3 and TRBJ2-2; D is unclear. The CDR3 spans 14 residues. Germline V gives CDR1 SGHTA, CDR2 FQGTGA.

This clone was seen a handful of times. One base away lies a much larger clone, so this may be a sequencing read error. Without the conserved terminal phenylalanine or tryptophan, this CDR3 likely stems from a read error. The DNA is left out, because the CDR3 cannot be placed on it with certainty; the CDR3 is given as TCRdb lists it. In the same sample, other DNA sequences code for this CDR3. The J gene is TRBJ2-7, the V gene TRBV24-1. The CDR3 contains 15 residues when both ends are counted. Looked up from germline, CDR1 is KGHDR and CDR2 is SFDVKD. The chain's CDR3 is CAIRVIGRTSYERYL.